These T cell receptor beta chains were read from a single sample in a study of blood T cell repertoires in COVID-19. Produced via immunoSEQ multiplex PCR; TCRdb's table is partial and in-frame only. The table lists around 280,000 clones, approximately 90% of them singletons. Sequencing was performed on PBMCs or T cells enriched from blood (not recorded which). All receptors derive from a woman aged 40 to 50 who had recovered from COVID-19. Both conserved end residues are part of each CDR3.

TRBV13	TRBJ2-6	CASSLGRGISGANVLTF
TRBV19	TRBJ1-1	CASRTGTALNTEAFF
TRBV18	TRBJ2-7	CASSPSGSRYEQYF
TRBV28	TRBJ2-7	CASRPGASGRPYEQYF
TRBV4-3	TRBJ2-5	CASSQLDRGTQYF
TRBV3-1/TRBV3-2	TRBJ1-5	CASSHGGVQPQHF
TRBV5-6	TRBJ1-2	CASSTPGTVRQGYTF
TRBV28	TRBJ1-1	CASSSPTGGDTEAFF
TRBV7-8	TRBJ1-4	CASQGNRAKEKLFF
TRBV11-3	TRBJ2-1	CASSLDGQGYNEQFF
TRBV18	TRBJ2-7	CASSPQGAVGEQYF
TRBV18	TRBJ2-3	CASSPLNPLGSPDTQYF
TRBV10-3	TRBJ2-5	CAIRAILGQETQYF
TRBV18	TRBJ1-2	CASSLGPGQDGYTF
TRBV27	TRBJ2-3	CASSPANPAETDNTDTQYF
TRBV28	TRBJ2-6	CASSLGRGSGANVLTF
TRBV28	TRBJ2-7	CASSFSGLAGAYEQYF
TRBV2	TRBJ1-6	CASSEDGRPNSPLHF
TRBV6-2/TRBV6-3	TRBJ2-1	CASSRSLAGGYKDNEQFF
TRBV6-5	TRBJ2-1	CASSPGTRKRNEQFF
TRBV19	TRBJ1-2	CASSTSLGAMGYGYTF
TRBV7-2	TRBJ2-1	CASSAISSYNEQFF
TRBV6-2/TRBV6-3	TRBJ2-1	CASSYSSGRASPLLDNEQFF
TRBV19	TRBJ2-3	CASSSRGGGQDTQYF
TRBV6-5	TRBJ1-2	CASSRDRTNYGYTF
TRBV27	TRBJ2-7	CASSLRARRARYEQYF
TRBV28	TRBJ1-5	CASSPGSRGGQPQHF
TRBV28	TRBJ1-5	CASLLRGQKYSNQPQHF
TRBV7-3	TRBJ1-1	CASSYTGITEAFF
TRBV5-5	TRBJ2-6	CASSLNVRPISGANVLTF
TRBV9	TRBJ1-1	CASSARGGQGIVGTEAFF
TRBV2	TRBJ1-5	CASSGGWDPSNQPQHF
TRBV18	TRBJ2-6	CASSPSWSFGAGANVLTF
TRBV4-3	TRBJ2-7	CASSLGTSGARTYEQYF
TRBV2	TRBJ1-6	CASRNRGNSPLHF
TRBV6-1	TRBJ2-5	CASTQAGSGQETQYF
TRBV5-1	TRBJ2-7	CASSPPGGISYEQYF
TRBV6-2/TRBV6-3	TRBJ2-3	CASSYAQTGVTSTDTQYF
TRBV28	TRBJ2-3	CASSSGGTDTQYF
TRBV12-2	TRBJ1-1	CASRLVPEGRGSRPGSAEAFF
TRBV11-2	TRBJ2-2	CASSLTHTGELFF
TRBV27	TRBJ2-7	CASSSGRAYEQYF
TRBV6-5	TRBJ1-1	CASSSPRENTEAFF
TRBV9	TRBJ1-1	CASSPIRGYTEAFF
TRBV5-1	TRBJ2-3	CASSLAGGSTDTQYF
TRBV28	TRBJ1-1	CASSLLLGGNTEAFF
TRBV7-2	TRBJ1-1	CASSLLMARNTEAFF
TRBV23-1	TRBJ2-5	CASRLIRAETQYF
TRBV7-8	TRBJ1-4	CASSAVGTPATNEKLFF
TRBV11-3	TRBJ2-3	CASSSNTDTQYF
TRBV7-2	TRBJ1-1	CASSLVTGYTEAFF
TRBV9	TRBJ2-6	CASSNHRSGANVLTF